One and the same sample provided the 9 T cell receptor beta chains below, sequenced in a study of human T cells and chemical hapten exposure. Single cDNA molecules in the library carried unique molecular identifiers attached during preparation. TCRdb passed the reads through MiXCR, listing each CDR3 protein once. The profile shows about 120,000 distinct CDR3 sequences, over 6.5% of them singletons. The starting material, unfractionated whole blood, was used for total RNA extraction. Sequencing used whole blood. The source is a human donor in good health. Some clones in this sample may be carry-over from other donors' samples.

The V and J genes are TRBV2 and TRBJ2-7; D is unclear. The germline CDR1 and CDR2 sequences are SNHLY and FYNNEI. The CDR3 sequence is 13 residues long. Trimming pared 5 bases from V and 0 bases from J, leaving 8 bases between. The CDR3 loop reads CASSRVPSYEQYF. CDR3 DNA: TGTGCCAGCAGTAGAGTTCCCTCCTACGAGCAGTACTTC.

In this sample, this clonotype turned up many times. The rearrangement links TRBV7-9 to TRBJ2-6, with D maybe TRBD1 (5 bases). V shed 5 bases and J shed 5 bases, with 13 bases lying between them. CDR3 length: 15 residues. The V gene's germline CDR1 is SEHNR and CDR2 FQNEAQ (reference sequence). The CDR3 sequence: CASSPQGSWANVLTF. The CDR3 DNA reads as TGTGCCAGCAGCCCGCAGGGTAGTTGGGCCAACGTCCTGACTTTC.

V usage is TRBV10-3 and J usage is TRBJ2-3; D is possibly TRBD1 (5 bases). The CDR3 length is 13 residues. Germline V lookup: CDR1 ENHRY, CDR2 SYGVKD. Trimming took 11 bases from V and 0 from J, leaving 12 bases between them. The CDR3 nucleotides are TGTGCCGGTCAGGGCTTCAGCACAGATACGCAGTATTTT. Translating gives CAGQGFSTDTQYF.

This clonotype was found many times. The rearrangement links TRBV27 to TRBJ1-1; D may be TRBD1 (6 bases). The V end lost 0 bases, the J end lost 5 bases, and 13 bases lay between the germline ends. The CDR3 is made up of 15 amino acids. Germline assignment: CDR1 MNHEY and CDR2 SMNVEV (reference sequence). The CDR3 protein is CASSLSLGGGTEAFF. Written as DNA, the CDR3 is TGTGCCAGCAGTTTATCCCTGGGAGGGGGTACTGAAGCTTTCTTT.

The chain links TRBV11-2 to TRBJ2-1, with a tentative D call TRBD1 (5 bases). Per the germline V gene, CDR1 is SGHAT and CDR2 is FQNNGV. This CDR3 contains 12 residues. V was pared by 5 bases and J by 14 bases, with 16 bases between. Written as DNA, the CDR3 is TGTGCCAGCAGCCCCCCAGGGCTCGCTGAGTTCTTC. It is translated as CASSPPGLAEFF.

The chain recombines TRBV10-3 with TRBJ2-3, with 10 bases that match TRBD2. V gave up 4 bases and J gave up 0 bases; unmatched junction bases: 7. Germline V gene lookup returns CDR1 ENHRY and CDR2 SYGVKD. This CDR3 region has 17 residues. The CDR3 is CAISVSASGGSTDTQYF. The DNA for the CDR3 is TGTGCCATCAGTGTGTCGGCTAGCGGGGGAAGCACAGATACGCAGTATTTT.

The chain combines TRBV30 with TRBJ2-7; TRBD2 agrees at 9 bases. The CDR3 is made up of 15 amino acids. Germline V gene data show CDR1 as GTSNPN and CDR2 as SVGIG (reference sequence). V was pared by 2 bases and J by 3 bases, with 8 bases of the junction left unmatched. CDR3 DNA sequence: TGTGCCTGGAGTCCTCTAGCGGGATCCCACTACGAGCAGTACTTC. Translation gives CAWSPLAGSHYEQYF.

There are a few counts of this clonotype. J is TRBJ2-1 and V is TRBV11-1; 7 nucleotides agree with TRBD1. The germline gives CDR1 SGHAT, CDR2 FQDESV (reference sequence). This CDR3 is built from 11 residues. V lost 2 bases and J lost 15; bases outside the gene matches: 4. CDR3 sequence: CASSLRGHLFF. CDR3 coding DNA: TGTGCCAGCAGCTTAAGGGGGCATCTGTTCTTC. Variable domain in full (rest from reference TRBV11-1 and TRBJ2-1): EAEVAQSPRYKITEKSQAVAFWCDPISGHATLYWYRQILGQGPELLVQFQDESVVDDSQLPKDRFSAERLKGVDSTLKIQPAELGDSAMYLCASSLRGHLFFGPGTRLTVL.

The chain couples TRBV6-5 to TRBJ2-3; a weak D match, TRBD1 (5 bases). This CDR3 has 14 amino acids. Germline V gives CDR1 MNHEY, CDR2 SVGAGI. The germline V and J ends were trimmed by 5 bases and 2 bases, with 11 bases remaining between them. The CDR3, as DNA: TGTGCCAGCAGTCTCCAGGGTTACACAGATACGCAGTATTTT. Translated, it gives CASSLQGYTDTQYF.